This T cell receptor (beta chain) was documented in a study of cytomegalovirus exposure and HLA in healthy donors. This clone showed up just once. Its specificity is unknown. Study-wide points: The tendency of first-cohort TCR clusters to co-occur in the 120 or so validation repertoires was the finding of a later analysis. The authors confirmed in vitro that a few CMV-associated chains were specific for CMV antigens. Cytomegalovirus status was reportedly diagnosed by the classifier with high specificity and sensitivity.

Repertoires were generated with immunoSEQ multiplex PCR, while TCRdb's copy carries only in-frame clones and drops some. This table holds about 56,000 clones, 89% found once. Trimming stripped 3 bases from V and 0 bases from J, with 2 bases between. The CDR3 is 13 residues long. The germline CDR1 and CDR2 sequences are SGHVS and FQNEAQ. The V and J genes are TRBV7-8 and TRBJ2-2; D call uncertain. This receptor was obtained from a woman aged 18-29 years in good health and CMV-seronegative. The sample comprised PBMCs. CDR3 residues: CASSFTNTGELFF. In DNA form, the CDR3 reads TGTGCCAGCAGCTTCACGAACACCGGGGAGCTGTTTTTT.